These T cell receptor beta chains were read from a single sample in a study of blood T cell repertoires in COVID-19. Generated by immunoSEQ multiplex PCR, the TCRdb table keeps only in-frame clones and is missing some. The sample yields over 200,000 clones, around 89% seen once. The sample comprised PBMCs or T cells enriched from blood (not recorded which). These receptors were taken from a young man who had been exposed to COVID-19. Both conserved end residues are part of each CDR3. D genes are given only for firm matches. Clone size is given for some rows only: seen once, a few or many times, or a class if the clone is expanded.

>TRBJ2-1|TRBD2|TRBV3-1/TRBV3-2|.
TGTGCCAGCAGCCTACTACTAGCGGGGGGCTCCTTACCTTACAATGAGCAGTTCTTC
CASSLLLAGGSLPYNEQFF
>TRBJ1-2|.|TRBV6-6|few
TGTGCCAGCAGTCACGGAGGGACGGACTATGGCTACACCTTC
CASSHGGTDYGYTF
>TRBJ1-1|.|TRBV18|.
TGTGCCAGCTCATCGGGGTTGAACACTGAAGCTTTCTTT
CASSSGLNTEAFF
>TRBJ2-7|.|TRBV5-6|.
TGTGCCAGCAGCTTGGCAGCCTACGAGCAGTACTTC
CASSLAAYEQYF
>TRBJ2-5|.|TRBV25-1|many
TGTGCCAGCAGTGAAATCCGAGGGGAGACCCAGTACTTC
CASSEIRGETQYF
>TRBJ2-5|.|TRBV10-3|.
TGTGCCATCTCGGACTTGTCTGGAGAGACCCAGTACTTC
CAISDLSGETQYF
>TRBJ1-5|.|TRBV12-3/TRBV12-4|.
TGTGCCAGCAGTTGGCAGAATCAGCCCCAGCATTTT
CASSWQNQPQHF
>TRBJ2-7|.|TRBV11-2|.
TGTGCCAGCAGCTTCCCTCGCGGGGACGAGCAGTACTTC
CASSFPRGDEQYF
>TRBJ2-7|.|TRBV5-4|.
TGTGCCAGCAGCGTTGGACGGGGGGCAAACTACGAGCAGTACTTC
CASSVGRGANYEQYF
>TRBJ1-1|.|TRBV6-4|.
TGTGCCAGCAGTGAGGGCTTCGGGCGGGGGACTGAAGCTTTCTTT
CASSEGFGRGTEAFF
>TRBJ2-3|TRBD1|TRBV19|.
TGTGCCAGTAGTGTGGGGGACAGGGGCTCTGTCCCAGATACGCAGTATTTT
CASSVGDRGSVPDTQYF
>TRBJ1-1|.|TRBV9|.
TGTGCCAGCAGCGTTCCGGGGAACACTGAAGCTTTCTTT
CASSVPGNTEAFF
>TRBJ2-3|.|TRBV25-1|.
TGTGCCAGCAGCTCTACAGATACGCAGTATTTT
CASSSTDTQYF
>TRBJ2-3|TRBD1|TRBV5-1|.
TGCGCCAGCAGCTTGTCGGAAGGGGGCATGTTTACAGATACGCAGTATTTT
CASSLSEGGMFTDTQYF
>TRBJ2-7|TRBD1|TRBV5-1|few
TGCGCCAGCAGCATCGCCGGGACAGCCTACGAGCAGTACTTC
CASSIAGTAYEQYF
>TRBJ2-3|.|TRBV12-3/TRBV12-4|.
TGTGCCAGCCGGGGGGCCGGGGCAGATACGCAGTATTTT
CASRGAGADTQYF
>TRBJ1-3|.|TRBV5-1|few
TGCGCCAGCAGCTTGCACGGACTGGAAACTGGAAACACCATATATTTT
CASSLHGLETGNTIYF
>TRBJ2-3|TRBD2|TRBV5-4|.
TGTGCCAGCAGTTCGGGGGGGCCCCTCACAGATACGCAGTATTTT
CASSSGGPLTDTQYF
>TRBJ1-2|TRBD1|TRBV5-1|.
TGCGCCAGCAGCTTAGATGGACAGGGAAACACCTTC
CASSLDGQGNTF
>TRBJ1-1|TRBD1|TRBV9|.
TGTGCCAGCAGCCCCCCCGACGGGACAGCAGAGAACACTGAAGCTTTCTTT
CASSPPDGTAENTEAFF
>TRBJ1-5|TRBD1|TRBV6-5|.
TGTGCCAGCAGCCCAGGGGGCCATCAGCCCCAGCATTTT
CASSPGGHQPQHF
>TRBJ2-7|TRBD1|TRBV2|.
TGTGCCAGCAGCCCCGGGACAGGGGCCTACGAGCAGTACTTC
CASSPGTGAYEQYF
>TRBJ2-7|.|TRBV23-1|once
TGCGCAGGTCCCGGGACAGACACTAGCGGAGAGCAGTACTTC
CAGPGTDTSGEQYF
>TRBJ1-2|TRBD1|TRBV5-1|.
TGCGCCAGCAGCGGGGGACAGGGAGATGGCTACACCTTC
CASSGGQGDGYTF
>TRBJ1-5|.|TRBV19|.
TGTGCCAGTAGTCCCCGGGGCCGCGGGGCGGATAATCAGCCCCAGCATTTT
CASSPRGRGADNQPQHF
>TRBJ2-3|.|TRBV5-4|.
TGTGCCAGCAGCATAAGGTCAGGGTCCGGCACAGATACGCAGTATTTT
CASSIRSGSGTDTQYF
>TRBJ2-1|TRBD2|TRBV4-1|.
TGCGCCAGCAGCCAAGGACCGGGTAGCGGGGGGATAGGCAATGAGCAGTTCTTC
CASSQGPGSGGIGNEQFF
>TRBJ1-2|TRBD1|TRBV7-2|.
TGTGCCAGCAGATTGAGCCCACAGGGGATCGGCTATGGCTACACCTTC
CASRLSPQGIGYGYTF
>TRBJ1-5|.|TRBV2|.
TGTGCCAGCAGTGGGGCGGGGGTCACTCAGCCCCAGCATTTT
CASSGAGVTQPQHF
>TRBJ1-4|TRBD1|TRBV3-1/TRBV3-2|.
TGTGCCAGCAGCCGGGGGGACAGGACAAATGAAAAACTGTTTTTT
CASSRGDRTNEKLFF
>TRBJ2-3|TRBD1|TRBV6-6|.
TGTGCCAGCAGTCACAGAGACAGGGGGCAGGGAGATACGCAGTATTTT
CASSHRDRGQGDTQYF
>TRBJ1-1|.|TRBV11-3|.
TGTGCCAGCAGCGCAGGGCCGGTGGACACTGAAGCTTTCTTT
CASSAGPVDTEAFF
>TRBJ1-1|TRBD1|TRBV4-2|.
TGTGCCAGCAGCCAAGATAAGGGGGCGAGGGCTTTCTTT
CASSQDKGARAFF
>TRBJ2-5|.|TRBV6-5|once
TGTGCCAGCAGAGCAAGGGGTGGTGTGGAGACCCAGTACTTC
CASRARGGVETQYF
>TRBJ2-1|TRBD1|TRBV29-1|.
TGCAGCGTTGATTTGGACAGGATGGCGGCTAATGAGCAGTTCTTC
CSVDLDRMAANEQFF
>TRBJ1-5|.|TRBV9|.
TGTGCCAGCAGCCTGGGGGGGAGCAATCAGCCCCAGCATTTT
CASSLGGSNQPQHF
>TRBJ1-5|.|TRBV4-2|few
TGTGCCAGCAGCCAAGATTGGGAGTCTCATCAGCCCCAGCATTTT
CASSQDWESHQPQHF
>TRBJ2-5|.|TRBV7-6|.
TGTGCCAGCTCCCGGGGGGCCGTTGTAGAGACCCAGTACTTC
CASSRGAVVETQYF
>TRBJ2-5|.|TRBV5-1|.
TGCGCCAGCAGCCCCGTAGAGACCCAGTACTTC
CASSPVETQYF
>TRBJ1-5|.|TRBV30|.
TGTGCCTGGACATTAGGAGTTGGGCAGCCCCAGCATTTT
CAWTLGVGQPQHF
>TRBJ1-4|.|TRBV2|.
TGTGCCAGCAGTGAGGAAACAGGGCGGTTAGTGTTTTTT
CASSEETGRLVFF
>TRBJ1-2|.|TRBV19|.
TGTGCCAGTAGTATTACAGGGACGGCGAGCGGCTACACCTTC
CASSITGTASGYTF
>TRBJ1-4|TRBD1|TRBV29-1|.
TGCAGCGTAGAGACAGGGGGGAGTGAAAAACTGTTTTTT
CSVETGGSEKLFF
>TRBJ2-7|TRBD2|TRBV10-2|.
TGCGCCAGCAGTGACCCTGGAATAGCGGGGGGAAAATACGAGCAGTACTTC
CASSDPGIAGGKYEQYF
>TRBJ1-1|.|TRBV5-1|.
TGCGCCAGCAGCTTAGGCCGTTTTCTAACGGACACCTTGAACACTGAAGCTTTCTTT
CASSLGRFLTDTLNTEAFF
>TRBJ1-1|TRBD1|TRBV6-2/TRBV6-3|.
TGTGCCAGCAGCTCGGGACAGGAAGCTTTCTTT
CASSSGQEAFF